A selection of T cell receptor beta chains follows, all from one sample in a study of blood T cells in healthy people across ages. TCRdb redid the calling of the 5' RACE reads with MiXCR, one entry per CDR3 protein. Of hundreds of thousands of distinct CDR3 sequences in the sample, around 26% were seen once. Sequenced sample: blood. These receptors were collected from an elderly woman in good health. Each CDR3 is given with its conserved first and last residue. Each record gives: CDR3 protein, CDR3 DNA, D gene, J gene, V gene, clone size. A D gene is named only where the DNA matches it firmly. For some rows the clone size is stated as once, few or many, or as a class when expanded; others skip it.

CSARPTGFPEETQYF | TGTAGTGCTAGACCCACGGGGTTTCCCGAAGAGACCCAGTACTTC | - | TRBJ2-5 | TRBV20-1 | -
CSASTANYGYTF | TGCAGTGCTAGTACGGCTAACTATGGCTACACCTTC | - | TRBJ1-2 | TRBV20-1 | many
CSARDLGPGETQYF | TGCAGTGCTAGAGATCTTGGGCCGGGGGAGACCCAGTACTTC | - | TRBJ2-5 | TRBV20-1 | many
CAWSRPGHKAETQYF | TGTGCCTGGAGCCGCCCGGGACATAAAGCGGAGACCCAGTACTTC | - | TRBJ2-5 | TRBV30 | few
CASSLLASKNEQYF | TGCGCCAGCAGCCTGTTAGCCTCTAAGAACGAGCAGTACTTC | - | TRBJ2-7 | TRBV5-1 | -
CASSYSHREQYF | TGTGCCAGCAGTTACTCCCACCGCGAGCAGTACTTC | - | TRBJ2-7 | TRBV6-2/TRBV6-3 | many
CASSPSQDPALHF | TGTGCCAGCTCACCTTCACAGGACCCAGCCCTCCACTTT | - | TRBJ1-6 | TRBV18 | -
CSAAGTGPSYGYTF | TGCAGTGCTGCAGGGACAGGGCCCTCTTATGGCTACACCTTC | TRBD1 | TRBJ1-2 | TRBV20-1 | many
CASSYSGQYNSPLHF | TGTGCCAGCAGTTACTCGGGACAGTATAATTCACCCCTCCACTTT | TRBD1 | TRBJ1-6 | TRBV6-6 | few
CSAPKTVNTEAFF | TGCAGTGCACCTAAGACAGTGAACACTGAAGCTTTCTTT | - | TRBJ1-1 | TRBV20-1 | few
CASTLGAGAPGTQYF | TGTGCCAGCACCCTAGGGGCGGGGGCCCCTGGTACGCAGTATTTT | - | TRBJ2-3 | TRBV7-2 | many
CASSFWTGSHEQFF | TGCGCCAGCAGCTTTTGGACAGGGTCCCATGAGCAGTTCTTC | TRBD1 | TRBJ2-1 | TRBV5-1 | many
CASQNRAAGQPQHF | TGCGCCAGCCAAAACCGGGCCGCGGGTCAGCCCCAGCATTTT | - | TRBJ1-5 | TRBV4-3 | -
CASSLVADGYEQYF | TGCGCCAGCAGCTTGGTAGCAGACGGCTACGAGCAGTACTTC | - | TRBJ2-7 | TRBV5-1 | many
CASSQDRAGPTALAPYEQYF | TGTGCCAGCAGCCAAGACCGTGCGGGGCCCACAGCTCTTGCTCCCTACGAGCAGTACTTC | - | TRBJ2-7 | TRBV3-1 | -
CATSRPEQGDYGYTF | TGTGCCACCAGCAGGCCCGAACAGGGCGACTATGGCTACACCTTC | - | TRBJ1-2 | TRBV15 | many
CASSLAGLAGGYNEQFF | TGTGCCAGCAGCTTAGCAGGACTAGCGGGAGGTTACAATGAGCAGTTCTTC | TRBD2 | TRBJ2-1 | TRBV11-1 | -
CASGRALHRYNEQFF | TGTGCCAGCGGACGGGCTCTTCATCGATACAATGAGCAGTTCTTC | - | TRBJ2-1 | TRBV2 | many
CASSLGAANTEAFF | TGCGCCAGCAGCTTAGGAGCGGCGAACACTGAAGCTTTCTTT | - | TRBJ1-1 | TRBV5-1 | many
CSARAGGRGQPQHF | TGCAGTGCTAGAGCCGGGGGGCGCGGTCAGCCCCAGCATTTT | - | TRBJ1-5 | TRBV20-1 | few
CASSDSGLDARGATDTQYF | TGTGCCAGCAGTGATTCGGGACTCGACGCCCGTGGAGCCACAGATACGCAGTATTTT | - | TRBJ2-3 | TRBV6-2/TRBV6-3 | few
CASRPHSDPSGADTQYF | TGTGCCAGCAGACCTCACTCCGACCCCAGTGGGGCAGATACGCAGTATTTT | - | TRBJ2-3 | TRBV28 | many
CASSLRGERETQYF | TGCGCCAGCAGCTTGCGGGGCGAGAGGGAGACCCAGTACTTC | - | TRBJ2-5 | TRBV5-1 | -
CASSYFQGSNQPQHF | TGTGCCAGCAGTTACTTCCAAGGGAGCAATCAGCCCCAGCATTTT | - | TRBJ1-5 | TRBV6-6 | many
CASSRREIQETQYF | TGTGCCAGCAGCCGCCGGGAGATCCAAGAGACCCAGTACTTC | - | TRBJ2-5 | TRBV7-9 | many
CSVGGFSNEKLFF | TGCAGCGTTGGCGGGTTCTCGAATGAAAAACTGTTTTTT | - | TRBJ1-4 | TRBV29-1 | few
CASSQGGRASSGANVLTF | TGTGCCAGCAGCCAAGGCGGTAGGGCATCCTCTGGGGCCAACGTCCTGACTTTC | - | TRBJ2-6 | TRBV3-1 | -
CASSLWVGTSYEQYF | TGTGCCAGCAGCTTATGGGTTGGGACGTCCTACGAGCAGTACTTC | - | TRBJ2-7 | TRBV7-2 | -
CSARDVARGETQYF | TGCAGTGCTAGAGATGTGGCTAGGGGGGAGACCCAGTACTTC | - | TRBJ2-5 | TRBV20-1 | many
CASSRNSPNTGELFF | TGCGCCAGCAGCCGGAACTCGCCGAACACCGGGGAGCTGTTTTTT | - | TRBJ2-2 | TRBV5-1 | many
CASSVGVGQATTNEKLFF | TGTGCCAGCAGCGTAGGGGTGGGACAGGCGACAACTAATGAAAAACTGTTTTTT | TRBD1 | TRBJ1-4 | TRBV9 | few
CASTHTGAGNQPQHF | TGTGCCAGCACGCATACAGGGGCCGGGAATCAGCCCCAGCATTTT | TRBD1 | TRBJ1-5 | TRBV12-3/TRBV12-4 | few
CASSLGRGGLTDTQYF | TGTGCCAGCAGTTTAGGGCGGGGGGGACTCACAGATACGCAGTATTTT | TRBD2 | TRBJ2-3 | TRBV12-3/TRBV12-4 | many
CASGQAGTGVIADMEYF | TGTGCCAGCGGCCAGGCCGGGACAGGGGTTATCGCAGATATGGAGTATTTT | TRBD1 | TRBJ2-3 | TRBV12-3/TRBV12-4 | -
CASSSLGGTSGDNEQYF | TGTGCCAGCAGCTCCCTTGGGGGGACTAGTGGTGACAATGAGCAGTACTTC | TRBD2 | TRBJ2-7 | TRBV13 | few
CASSYQRGTQETQYF | TGTGCCAGCAGTTATCAGCGGGGTACCCAAGAGACCCAGTACTTC | TRBD2 | TRBJ2-5 | TRBV6-5 | few
CASSPSLGFGETQYF | TGTGCCAGCAGCCCGAGTCTAGGGTTCGGAGAGACCCAGTACTTC | - | TRBJ2-5 | TRBV9 | many
CASRPQGWYGYTF | TGTGCCAGCAGGCCACAGGGGTGGTATGGCTACACCTTC | TRBD1 | TRBJ1-2 | TRBV12-3/TRBV12-4 | few
CASSYRPGQLSNEQFF | TGTGCCAGCAGTTACCGACCGGGACAGCTTTCCAATGAGCAGTTCTTC | TRBD1 | TRBJ2-1 | TRBV12-3/TRBV12-4 | -
CSARDHRRISNQPQHF | TGCAGTGCTAGAGATCATAGGAGAATTAGCAATCAGCCCCAGCATTTT | - | TRBJ1-5 | TRBV20-1 | few
CASSLAPTGAYEQYF | TGCGCCAGCAGCTTGGCCCCAACAGGGGCCTACGAGCAGTACTTC | TRBD1 | TRBJ2-7 | TRBV5-1 | many
CASSATSGGLDTQYF | TGTGCCAGCAGTGCAACTAGCGGGGGCTTGGATACGCAGTATTTT | TRBD2 | TRBJ2-3 | TRBV6-4 | -
CASSAQTSGGTLTREQFF | TGTGCCAGCAGTGCTCAGACTAGCGGGGGGACCCTGACGAGAGAGCAGTTCTTC | TRBD2 | TRBJ2-1 | TRBV12-3/TRBV12-4 | many